The 25 T cell receptor beta chains given below trace back to one sample, sequenced in a study of chronic HIV infection and antiretroviral therapy. TCRdb reprocessed the 5' RACE reads with MiXCR, giving one entry per CDR3 protein. In the table there are tens of thousands of distinct CDR3 sequences, roughly 8% of which are singletons. Specimen: peripheral blood. The receptors were sampled from an adult who had HIV and had not received antiretroviral therapy, or was an uninfected healthy control (not recorded which).

In its sample, this clonotype was seen many times. The chain has TRBV4-1 and TRBJ2-1; TRBD1 matches at 8 bases. The V segment lost 0 bases and the J segment 4 bases; nucleotides outside the gene matches: 11. The CDR3 covers 18 residues. Germline loops: CDR1 MGHRA, CDR2 YSYEKL. The CDR3 spells CASSQDRISTGVYNEQFF. Here the CDR3 DNA reads TGCGCCAGCAGCCAAGATAGAATCTCGACAGGGGTATACAATGAGCAGTTCTTC.

The V gene is TRBV29-1, the J gene TRBJ2-7; TRBD1 matches at 9 bases. CDR1 and CDR2 (germline): SQVTM, ANQGSEA. V was pared by 0 bases and J by 4 bases, with 10 bases of the junction left unmatched. The CDR3 contains 16 residues. The CDR3 is CSVEDQGTGNLYEQYF. The CDR3 bases are TGCAGCGTTGAAGATCAAGGGACAGGGAATCTGTACGAGCAGTACTTC.

Many counts were recorded for this clonotype. V and J are TRBV4-1 and TRBJ2-7, with a tentative D call TRBD2 (6 bases). The CDR3 length is 16 residues. The V end was cut by 0 bases, the J end by 5 bases, with 17 bases between. Germline CDR1 reads MGHRA; CDR2 reads YSYEKL. The DNA of the CDR3 is TGCGCCAGCAGCCAAGAGGGCGGGACTTTCAGTAACGAGCAGTACTTC. Protein: CASSQEGGTFSNEQYF.

V is TRBV5-1 and J is TRBJ1-1; D might be TRBD1 (5 bases). Trimming took 2 bases from V and 8 from J, leaving 7 bases between them. The CDR3 consists of 11 residues. Per the germline V gene, CDR1 is SGHRS and CDR2 is YFSETQ. This CDR3 is CASSFDREAFF. CDR3 DNA sequence: TGCGCCAGCAGCTTCGACAGAGAAGCTTTCTTT.

This chain uses TRBV28 with TRBJ1-1; no firm D call. Germline values: CDR1 MDHEN, CDR2 SYDVKM. The CDR3 consists of 15 residues. With 5 bases removed from V and 5 bases from J, the gap between germline ends came to 18 bases. CDR3 DNA sequence: TGTGCCAGCAGTCCTAGAGGTATCACCGGAACTGAAGCTTTCTTT. It encodes CASSPRGITGTEAFF.

This clonotype was picked up many times. The chain couples TRBV12-3 or TRBV12-4 to TRBJ1-4; D is perhaps TRBD1 (5 bases). V lost 6 bases to trimming and J lost 5 bases, with 13 bases between them. CDR3 length: 14 amino acids. The CDR3, as DNA: TGTGCCAGCAGATCCGGGACGGAGAATGAAAAACTGTTTTTT. Protein: CASRSGTENEKLFF.

This clonotype came up a few times. The chain links TRBV29-1 to TRBJ2-1; 7 positions agree with TRBD1. The germline gives CDR1 SQVTM, CDR2 ANQGSEA. V dropped 4 bases and J dropped 4; count of bases not matched to a gene: 7. The CDR3 runs 14 residues. This CDR3 is CSVVSDREYNEQFF. The DNA for the CDR3 is TGCAGCGTTGTAAGTGACAGGGAATACAATGAGCAGTTCTTC.

This clonotype was observed a handful of times. The chain employs TRBV7-2 and TRBJ2-1; maybe TRBD2 (6 bases). With 5 bases removed from V and 6 bases from J, the gap between germline ends came to 20 bases. The germline CDR1 and CDR2 sequences are SGHTA and FQGNSA. The CDR3 is made up of 16 amino acids. The CDR3 is CASSRFGTLRGNEQFF. In nucleotides, the CDR3 is TGTGCCAGCAGCCGCTTCGGGACTTTAAGGGGCAATGAGCAGTTCTTC.

This clonotype has a count of ten or more. The chain recombines TRBV29-1 with TRBJ2-3; 7 nucleotides match TRBD1. Germline CDR1 reads SQVTM; CDR2 reads ANQGSEA. Trimming at V came to 4 bases and at J to 3 bases, leaving 4 bases not matched to a gene. The CDR3 is made up of 13 amino acids. CDR3 in DNA: TGCAGCGTTGGGCAGGGGGAGACAGATACGCAGTATTTT. Translation gives CSVGQGETDTQYF.

This clonotype was counted at least ten times. V is TRBV27 and J is TRBJ1-1, with unresolved D. In germline, CDR1 is MNHEY, CDR2 SMNVEV (reference sequence). The CDR3 is 12 residues long. The V gene lost 6 bases and the J gene lost 5 bases, with 10 bases spanning the gap. The CDR3 region is CASSPRGTEAFF. CDR3 bases: TGTGCCAGCAGCCCCCGTGGAACTGAAGCTTTCTTT.

This chain links TRBV9 with TRBJ2-7, with 8 nucleotides matching TRBD2. The CDR3 spans 14 residues. Per the germline V gene, CDR1 is SGDLS and CDR2 is YYNGEE. The V and J ends lost 2 bases and 3 bases, in that order; junction bases with no gene match: 4. The CDR3 sequence: CASSVSSGSYEQYF. The CDR3 coding sequence is TGTGCCAGCAGCGTCTCCAGCGGGAGCTACGAGCAGTACTTC.

This clonotype was counted a few times. V and J are TRBV29-1 and TRBJ2-7, with D possibly matching TRBD2 (6 bases). The CDR3 is made up of 14 amino acids. The germline V gene encodes CDR1 SQVTM and CDR2 ANQGSEA. V lost 7 bases, J lost 3 bases, and 19 bases lay in between. CDR3 in amino acids: CSARSEGAGYEQYF. The CDR3 DNA reads as TGCAGCGCCCGGAGCGAAGGAGCGGGCTACGAGCAGTACTTC.

This clonotype was picked up a small number of times. This rearrangement joins TRBV4-2 to TRBJ1-5; D is unclear. Trimming removed 0 bases from V and 5 bases from J, with 8 bases in between. CDR3 length equals 14 residues. CDR1 and CDR2 (germline): LGHNA, YNFKEQ. The chain's CDR3 is CASSQDLGYQPQHF. In DNA form, the CDR3 reads TGTGCCAGCAGCCAAGATTTGGGGTATCAGCCCCAGCATTTT.

V usage is TRBV12-3 or TRBV12-4 and J usage is TRBJ1-3; 8 nucleotides align to TRBD1. There are 22 residues in the CDR3. V shed 4 bases and J 0 bases; nucleotides not matched to a gene: 23. CDR3 in DNA: TGTGCCAGCAGTTCGACCGGGGGCGGGGGGGACAGGTTCTTGAGCTCTGGAAACACCATATATTTT. Amino acids: CASSSTGGGGDRFLSSGNTIYF.

This clonotype was recorded many times. V usage is TRBV28 and J usage is TRBJ1-1, with TRBD1 as a possible D gene (6 bases). Between the trimmed V and J ends, which lost 2 bases and 3 bases, there was a span of 7 bases. The CDR3 is made up of 13 amino acids. The V gene's germline CDR1 is MDHEN and CDR2 SYDVKM. The CDR3 reads CASSLPGDTEAFF. CDR3 coding DNA: TGTGCCAGCAGTTTACCAGGGGACACTGAAGCTTTCTTT.

This clonotype was found many times. The V and J genes are TRBV4-1 and TRBJ2-7; 13 nucleotides agree with TRBD2. Germline trimming cut 0 bases from V and 0 bases from J; bases unmatched to any gene: 5. Germline V gene sequence: CDR1 MGHRA, CDR2 YSYEKL. This CDR3 has 18 amino acids. Here the CDR3 DNA reads TGCGCCAGCAGCCAAGATGAGACTAGCGGGAGGTACTCCTACGAGCAGTACTTC. This sequence encodes CASSQDETSGRYSYEQYF.

The V gene is TRBV13, the J gene TRBJ1-2; TRBD1 is a possible D gene (5 bases). There are 14 residues in the CDR3. Germline values: CDR1 PRHDT, CDR2 FYEKMQ (reference sequence). Trimming removed 4 bases from V and 5 bases from J, with 14 bases in between. This CDR3 is CASSYRPRPYGYTF. For the CDR3, the DNA is TGTGCCAGCAGCTACAGGCCCCGTCCTTATGGCTACACCTTC.

A few counts support this clonotype. The chain is built from TRBV7-8 and TRBJ2-7; 9 bases are a match to TRBD2. The CDR3 totals 15 residues. V lost 4 bases, J lost 1 base, and 5 bases stayed unmatched. The germline V gene encodes CDR1 SGHVS and CDR2 FQNEAQ. For the CDR3, the DNA is TGTGCCAGCAGCTCCCCTAGCGGGAAATCCTACGAGCAGTACTTC. Its protein product is CASSSPSGKSYEQYF. Variable domain in full (rest from reference TRBV7-8 and TRBJ2-7): GAGVSQSPRYKVAKRGQDVALRCDPISGHVSLFWYQQALGQGPEFLTYFQNEAQLDKSGLPSDRFFAERPEGSVSTLKIQRTQQEDSAVYLCASSSPSGKSYEQYFGPGTRLTVT.

The V call is TRBV6-2 or TRBV6-3, the J call TRBJ1-1; D possibly corresponds to TRBD1 (5 bases). Germline lookup yields CDR1 MNHEY and CDR2 SVGEGT. V lost 6 bases and J 0 bases, leaving 8 bases between the germline ends. The CDR3 loop spans 13 amino acids. As DNA, the CDR3 is TGTGCCAGCAGGACAGTACTGAACACTGAAGCTTTCTTT. Protein sequence: CASRTVLNTEAFF.

The V gene is TRBV28, the J gene TRBJ2-7; 10 nucleotides match TRBD2. The V segment lost 3 bases and the J segment 2 bases; nucleotides outside the gene matches: 4. Germline CDR1 is MDHEN and CDR2 is SYDVKM. This CDR3 has 15 amino acids. The CDR3 here is CASSFALAGAYEQYF. The CDR3 DNA sequence: TGTGCCAGCAGTTTCGCTCTAGCGGGGGCCTACGAGCAGTACTTC. The whole variable domain, remainder taken from reference TRBV28 and TRBJ2-7, is DVKVTQSSRYLVKRTGEKVFLECVQDMDHENMFWYRQDPGLGLRLIYFSYDVKMKEKGDIPEGYSVSREKKERFSLILESASTNQTSMYLCASSFALAGAYEQYFGPGTRLTVT.

This clonotype was detected ten times or more. The chain carries TRBV6-1 and TRBJ2-3, with D perhaps matching TRBD1 (6 bases). Trimming took 1 base from V and 4 from J, leaving 12 bases between them. CDR3 length equals 15 residues. The V gene's germline CDR1 is MNHNS and CDR2 SASEGT. DNA of the CDR3: TGTGCCAGCAGTGAAGGAGATACAGGGTCAGATACGCAGTATTTT. Protein sequence: CASSEGDTGSDTQYF.

In its sample, this clonotype is medium-sized (0.01 to 0.1%). The chain is built from TRBV6-4 and TRBJ2-1; 9 bases are shared with TRBD1. V trimming: 0 bases; J trimming: 4 bases; junction bases outside the gene matches: 1. The CDR3 spans 15 residues. CDR1 and CDR2 from the germline V gene are MRHNA and SNTAGT. The CDR3 nucleotides are TGTGCCAGCAGTGACTCGACAGGGGGTTACAATGAGCAGTTCTTC. It yields the protein CASSDSTGGYNEQFF.

The chain uses TRBV28 and TRBJ1-1, with D possibly TRBD1 on 5 matching bases. The CDR3 is 14 residues long. The V gene's germline CDR1 is MDHEN and CDR2 SYDVKM. V lost 1 base and J lost 1, with 7 bases in between. The CDR3 reads CASSLFRGNTEAFF. Written as DNA, the CDR3 is TGTGCCAGCAGTTTATTTAGGGGGAACACTGAAGCTTTCTTT.

The chain joins TRBV28 to TRBJ2-1; D gene uncertain. The CDR3 loop spans 13 amino acids. The V gene's germline CDR1 is MDHEN and CDR2 SYDVKM. Trimming pared 10 bases from V and 1 base from J, leaving 11 bases between. The CDR3 loop reads CATMLRSYNEQFF. CDR3 DNA: TGTGCCACCATGCTGAGGTCCTACAATGAGCAGTTCTTC.

V is TRBV28 and J is TRBJ1-2, with TRBD1 matching over 11 bases. V lost 5 bases to trimming and J lost 8 bases; unmatched junction nucleotides: 10. CDR3 length equals 15 residues. Germline CDR1 and CDR2: MDHEN and SYDVKM. CDR3 DNA sequence: TGTGCCAGCAGTGTAGCCGGGACAGGGGGACGAGGCTACACCTTC. Its translation: CASSVAGTGGRGYTF.